The rows below give T cell receptor beta chains drawn from one sample of a study of T-cell memory formation after mild COVID-19. TCRdb fed the 5' RACE reads into MiXCR, producing one record per CDR3 protein. The table has roughly 350,000 distinct CDR3 sequences, roughly 13% seen once. Sequencing was performed on PBMCs or a T cell subset sorted from them (not recorded which). The receptor source for this set is a man between 18 and 35 years old who had mild COVID-19 (a few samples of this study predate the infection). Cell type and time point are not known. The CDR3 runs from the conserved cysteine through the conserved F or W. The order of the fields is CDR3 protein, CDR3 DNA, clone size, D gene, J gene, V gene. A D gene is named only where the DNA matches it firmly. Clone size appears in some rows only: once, few, many, or a class for an expanded clone.

cdr3_aa: CASSPGRGGQDTQYF
cdr3_nt: TGTGCCAGCAGCCCTGGGCGGGGGGGGCAAGATACGCAGTATTTT
clone_size: many
d_call: TRBD2
j_call: TRBJ2-3
v_call: TRBV7-2

cdr3_aa: CASSFEASNSGNTIYF
cdr3_nt: TGCGCCAGCAGCTTCGAGGCCTCCAACTCTGGAAACACCATATATTTT
clone_size: NA
d_call: NA
j_call: TRBJ1-3
v_call: TRBV5-1

cdr3_aa: CASSRQGAIYEQYF
cdr3_nt: TGCGCCAGCAGTCGACAGGGGGCTATCTACGAGCAGTACTTC
clone_size: NA
d_call: TRBD1
j_call: TRBJ2-7
v_call: TRBV10-2

cdr3_aa: CASSLARDSEAFF
cdr3_nt: TGTGCCAGCAGCTTAGCGCGGGACAGTGAAGCTTTCTTT
clone_size: NA
d_call: TRBD1
j_call: TRBJ1-1
v_call: TRBV7-6

cdr3_aa: CAIGGTERPGELFF
cdr3_nt: TGTGCCATCGGGGGGACAGAAAGGCCCGGGGAGCTGTTTTTT
clone_size: many
d_call: NA
j_call: TRBJ2-2
v_call: TRBV10-3

cdr3_aa: CASRLRDSISGANVLTF
cdr3_nt: TGTGCCAGCAGGCTCCGGGACAGCATCTCTGGGGCCAACGTCCTGACTTTC
clone_size: NA
d_call: TRBD1
j_call: TRBJ2-6
v_call: TRBV12-3/TRBV12-4

cdr3_aa: CASSVTSANTGELFF
cdr3_nt: TGTGCCAGCAGCGTGACTAGTGCGAACACCGGGGAGCTGTTTTTT
clone_size: few
d_call: NA
j_call: TRBJ2-2
v_call: TRBV7-6

cdr3_aa: CSARDTGTFLYNEQFF
cdr3_nt: TGCAGTGCTAGAGACACCGGGACTTTCCTATACAATGAGCAGTTCTTC
clone_size: many
d_call: NA
j_call: TRBJ2-1
v_call: TRBV20-1

cdr3_aa: CASRPQGAESGELFF
cdr3_nt: TGCGCCAGCAGGCCTCAGGGGGCCGAATCCGGGGAGCTGTTTTTT
clone_size: NA
d_call: TRBD1
j_call: TRBJ2-2
v_call: TRBV5-1

cdr3_aa: CASSFSSMRYEQYF
cdr3_nt: TGTGCCAGCAGCTTTAGTTCGATGAGGTACGAGCAGTACTTC
clone_size: NA
d_call: NA
j_call: TRBJ2-7
v_call: TRBV11-2

cdr3_aa: CSAYRVPSSYNEQFF
cdr3_nt: TGCAGTGCTTACCGGGTCCCGAGCTCCTACAATGAGCAGTTCTTC
clone_size: few
d_call: NA
j_call: TRBJ2-1
v_call: TRBV20-1

cdr3_aa: CASSFAETQYF
cdr3_nt: TGTGCCAGCAGCTTTGCCGAGACCCAGTACTTC
clone_size: many
d_call: NA
j_call: TRBJ2-5
v_call: TRBV7-9

cdr3_aa: CASSFGGADNEQYF
cdr3_nt: TGTGCCAGCAGCTTCGGGGGGGCCGATAACGAGCAGTACTTC
clone_size: NA
d_call: TRBD2
j_call: TRBJ2-7
v_call: TRBV5-4

cdr3_aa: CASSPGTRDGELFF
cdr3_nt: TGTGCCAGCAGTCCCGGGACTCGGGACGGGGAGCTGTTTTTT
clone_size: NA
d_call: NA
j_call: TRBJ2-2
v_call: TRBV7-3

cdr3_aa: CSAGLSRGTDTQYF
cdr3_nt: TGCAGCGCCGGCCTGTCTAGGGGCACAGATACGCAGTATTTT
clone_size: few
d_call: NA
j_call: TRBJ2-3
v_call: TRBV29-1

cdr3_aa: CASSFLPTGSYNEQFF
cdr3_nt: TGTGCCAGCAGCTTCCTTCCGACAGGCTCCTACAATGAGCAGTTCTTC
clone_size: NA
d_call: NA
j_call: TRBJ2-1
v_call: TRBV5-5

cdr3_aa: CASSQDHACRGDRNSNQPQHF
cdr3_nt: TGCGCCAGCAGCCAGGACCACGCCTGCAGGGGGGACAGAAATAGCAATCAGCCCCAGCATTTT
clone_size: NA
d_call: TRBD1
j_call: TRBJ1-5
v_call: TRBV4-3

cdr3_aa: CASSAGPSYEQYF
cdr3_nt: TGTGCCAGCAGTGCCGGGCCCTCCTACGAGCAGTACTTC
clone_size: many
d_call: NA
j_call: TRBJ2-7
v_call: TRBV12-3/TRBV12-4

cdr3_aa: CASSYSPGQGGRGTNYEQYF
cdr3_nt: TGTGCCAGCAGTTACTCTCCGGGACAAGGGGGGAGGGGTACTAACTACGAGCAGTACTTC
clone_size: few
d_call: NA
j_call: TRBJ2-7
v_call: TRBV6-6

cdr3_aa: CASSQDPWGGNEQFF
cdr3_nt: TGCGCCAGCAGCCAAGATCCCTGGGGAGGCAATGAGCAGTTCTTC
clone_size: NA
d_call: NA
j_call: TRBJ2-1
v_call: TRBV4-3

cdr3_aa: CSARDPKIDYEQYF
cdr3_nt: TGCAGTGCTAGAGACCCGAAAATTGACTACGAGCAGTACTTC
clone_size: many
d_call: NA
j_call: TRBJ2-7
v_call: TRBV20-1

cdr3_aa: CASSPQGPSLFF
cdr3_nt: TGTGCCAGCAGCCCCCAGGGGCCTAGTTTGTTTTTT
clone_size: few
d_call: NA
j_call: TRBJ1-4
v_call: TRBV3-1

cdr3_aa: CASRLGESTNQPQHF
cdr3_nt: TGTGCCAGCCGTCTCGGGGAGAGCACCAATCAGCCCCAGCATTTT
clone_size: few
d_call: NA
j_call: TRBJ1-5
v_call: TRBV2

cdr3_aa: CASSLTPDRQNIQYF
cdr3_nt: TGTGCCAGCAGTCTAACCCCGGACAGGCAAAACATTCAGTACTTC
clone_size: NA
d_call: TRBD1
j_call: TRBJ2-4
v_call: TRBV12-3/TRBV12-4

cdr3_aa: CASSAPGGSFSGDF
cdr3_nt: TGTGCCAGCAGCGCGCCGGGGGGCTCTTTTTCAGGGGATTTC
clone_size: NA
d_call: NA
j_call: TRBJ2-4
v_call: TRBV28

cdr3_aa: CASSEGRRVGPGELFF
cdr3_nt: TGTGCCAGCAGTGAAGGGAGGCGAGTGGGCCCCGGGGAGCTGTTTTTT
clone_size: NA
d_call: NA
j_call: TRBJ2-2
v_call: TRBV6-1

cdr3_aa: CASQSGGNTQYF
cdr3_nt: TGTGCCAGCCAGAGCGGGGGGAATACGCAGTATTTT
clone_size: NA
d_call: TRBD2
j_call: TRBJ2-3
v_call: TRBV9

cdr3_aa: CASSSNPTGDSPLHF
cdr3_nt: TGCGCCAGCAGCTCCAATCCTACAGGGGATTCACCCCTCCACTTT
clone_size: NA
d_call: TRBD1
j_call: TRBJ1-6
v_call: TRBV5-1

cdr3_aa: CATQGPTNYGYTF
cdr3_nt: TGCGCCACTCAGGGGCCTACTAACTATGGCTACACCTTC
clone_size: NA
d_call: NA
j_call: TRBJ1-2
v_call: TRBV4-1

cdr3_aa: CASSLNRGAAREQFF
cdr3_nt: TGTGCCAGCAGCTTGAATCGCGGGGCAGCCCGAGAGCAGTTCTTC
clone_size: few
d_call: NA
j_call: TRBJ2-1
v_call: TRBV5-5

cdr3_aa: CASSYDLAGGSTDTQYF
cdr3_nt: TGTGCCAGCAGCTACGATTTAGCGGGGGGGAGCACAGATACGCAGTATTTT
clone_size: few
d_call: TRBD2
j_call: TRBJ2-3
v_call: TRBV7-8